The 8 T cell receptor beta chains presented below share a single source sample, sequenced in a study of T cells in Graves' hyperthyroidism and ophthalmopathy (dated by TCRdb to between 2018 and 2021). Library method: multiplex PCR. Sequencing was performed on an Illumina HiSeq 2000. The TCR beta CDR3 regions were amplified from the RNA transcripts. A first-round RT-PCR of the TCR CDR3 used the HTBI primer set with the Qiagen OneStep RT-PCR kit. The raw public reads went through TCRdb reprocessing: fastp at Q25, MiXCR clone calling, in-frame beta chains kept. When rows share a CDR3 protein, they turn into one entry using the most common DNA and genes. The sample data list about 290,000 distinct CDR3 sequences, and roughly an eighth of these were observed just once. Around 8% of the sample rests with the top ten. The sample consisted of blood. These receptors originate from a woman in her thirties or forties with Graves' hyperthyroidism.

Here the CDR3 reads CASSLGISGSGYTF. The DNA of the CDR3 is TGTGCCAGCAGCTTGGGTATTTCAGGGTCCGGCTACACCTTC. The chain has TRBV5-5 and TRBJ1-2; D might be TRBD1 (5 bases). Trimming removed 0 bases at V and 8 bases at J, with 14 bases between. From germline, CDR1 is SGHKS and CDR2 YYEKEE (reference sequence). This CDR3 spans 14 amino acids.

The genes are TRBV19 and TRBJ2-1; the match to TRBD1 covers 9 bases. J was trimmed by 9 bases and V by 2 bases; bases with no gene match: 11. The CDR3 length is 16 residues. CDR1 is LNHDA and CDR2 is SQIVND in the germline V gene (reference sequence). CDR3 in DNA: TGTGCCAGTAGTATAACCTTGGACAGGGGACCGGGTGAGCAGTTCTTC. Translated, it gives CASSITLDRGPGEQFF.

The rearrangement uses TRBV16 and TRBJ2-7, with D perhaps matching TRBD1 or TRBD2 (5 bases each). Germline V CDR1 and CDR2: KGHSY, FQNENV. Trimming took 0 bases from V and 4 from J, leaving 7 bases between them. This CDR3 is 13 amino acids long. DNA of the CDR3: TGTGCCAGCAGCCAATCTGGGGGTTACGAGCAGTACTTC. It is translated as CASSQSGGYEQYF.

The chain is built from TRBV19 and TRBJ2-1; 10 bases are a match to TRBD2. The CDR3 has 13 amino acids. J was trimmed by 3 bases and V by 10 bases; bases with no gene match: 3. The germline V gene has CDR1 LNHDA and CDR2 SQIVND (reference sequence). CDR3 loop: CATLAGGYNEQFF. DNA for the CDR3: TGTGCCACTTTAGCGGGAGGCTACAATGAGCAGTTCTTC.

The table lists this clonotype with a few counts. In this CDR3 the conserved last residue, phenylalanine or tryptophan, is missing, so a read error is likely. The V call is TRBV7-9, the J call TRBJ2-7; D not resolved. The CDR3 covers 13 residues. Germline CDR1 SEHNR, CDR2 FQNEAQ (reference sequence). Trimming pared 5 bases from V and 6 bases from J, leaving 14 bases between. The CDR3 loop is CASSPGYMTEQYL. CDR3 nucleotides: TGTGCCAGCAGCCCTGGCTACATGACCGAGCAGTACCTC.

The CDR3 spells CASSLVGTRAGELFF. Written as DNA, the CDR3 is TGTGCCAGCAGCTTGGTTGGGACTAGGGCCGGGGAGCTGTTTTTT. The chain joins TRBV5-4 to TRBJ2-2; 8 positions agree with TRBD2. The junction had 4 bases not matched to a gene; V was cut back by 0 bases and J by 6 bases. Per germline, CDR1 SGHNT and CDR2 YYREEE (reference sequence). This CDR3 spans 15 amino acids.

This clonotype occurred many times. The chain combines TRBV11-2 with TRBJ1-1, with TRBD1 as a possible D gene (5 bases). CDR3 size: 17 residues. CDR1 is SGHAT, CDR2 FQNNGV, per germline. Deletions cut 0 bases from V and 0 bases from J, with 14 bases between. The CDR3 loop is CASSLEAGLYVNTEAFF. The CDR3 nucleotides are TGTGCCAGCAGCTTAGAAGCAGGGCTATACGTGAACACTGAAGCTTTCTTT.

This clonotype has a count of ten or more. The CDR3 region has the DNA TGTGCCATCAGTGCGGCGGGAGGATCAGATACGCAGTATTTT. It is translated as CAISAAGGSDTQYF. The chain uses TRBV10-3 and TRBJ2-3; 8 bases map to TRBD2. The CDR3 loop spans 14 amino acids. Trimming removed 4 bases from V and 4 bases from J; junction bases left unmatched: 4. From germline, CDR1 is ENHRY and CDR2 SYGVKD.